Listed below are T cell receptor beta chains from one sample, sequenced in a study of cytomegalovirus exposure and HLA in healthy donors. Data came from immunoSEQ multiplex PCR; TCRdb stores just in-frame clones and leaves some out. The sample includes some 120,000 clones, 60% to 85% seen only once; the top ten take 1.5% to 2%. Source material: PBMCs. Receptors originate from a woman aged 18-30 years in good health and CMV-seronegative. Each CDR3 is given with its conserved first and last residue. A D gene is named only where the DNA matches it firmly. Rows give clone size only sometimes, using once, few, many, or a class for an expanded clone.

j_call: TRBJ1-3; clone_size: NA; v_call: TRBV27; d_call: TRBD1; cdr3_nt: TGTGCCAGCAGACCCAGGGGGGACAGGGGGCTACCTCTCTCTGGAAACACCATATATTTT; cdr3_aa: CASRPRGDRGLPLSGNTIYF
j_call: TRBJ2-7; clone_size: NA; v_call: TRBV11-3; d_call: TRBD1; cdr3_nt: TGTGCCAGCAGCTTAGAAGGGACAGGGACCTACGAGCAGTACTTC; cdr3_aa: CASSLEGTGTYEQYF
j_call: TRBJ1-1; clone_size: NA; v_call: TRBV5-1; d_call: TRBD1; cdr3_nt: TGCGCCAGCAGGATGAGGGACAGGGGGCTTTCGAACACTGAAGCTTTCTTT; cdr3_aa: CASRMRDRGLSNTEAFF
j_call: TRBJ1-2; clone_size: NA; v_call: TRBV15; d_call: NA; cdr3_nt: TGTGCCACCAGCAGAAACCCAGGCTATGGCTACACCTTC; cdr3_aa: CATSRNPGYGYTF
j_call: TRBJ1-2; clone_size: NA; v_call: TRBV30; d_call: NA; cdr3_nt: TGTGCCTGGAGTACCAGGGGCCTATGGGGTGGCTACACCTTC; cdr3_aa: CAWSTRGLWGGYTF
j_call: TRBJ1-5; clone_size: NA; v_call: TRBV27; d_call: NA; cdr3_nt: TGTGCCAGCGGGGGAGCCGGGAGTAATCAGCCCCAGCATTTT; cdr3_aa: CASGGAGSNQPQHF
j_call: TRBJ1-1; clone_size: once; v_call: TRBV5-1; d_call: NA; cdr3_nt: TGCGCCAGCAGCCCAATCTCTATGAACACTGAAGCTTTCTTT; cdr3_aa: CASSPISMNTEAFF
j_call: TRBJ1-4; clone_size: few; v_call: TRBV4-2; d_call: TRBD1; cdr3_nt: TGTGCCAGCAGCCAAGATCGTGTGGGACAGGGACACGAAAAACTGTTTTTT; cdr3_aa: CASSQDRVGQGHEKLFF
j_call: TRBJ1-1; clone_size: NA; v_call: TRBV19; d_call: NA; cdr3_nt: TGTGCCAGTAGTACGCAGATCCAGAACACTGAAGCTTTCTTT; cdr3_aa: CASSTQIQNTEAFF
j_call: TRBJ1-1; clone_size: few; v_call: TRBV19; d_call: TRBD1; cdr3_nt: TGTGCCAGTAGGAGGACAGGGGTGTCCACTGAAGCTTTCTTT; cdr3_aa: CASRRTGVSTEAFF
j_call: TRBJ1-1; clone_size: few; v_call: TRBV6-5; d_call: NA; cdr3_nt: TGTGCCAGCAGTAACGATCCAGGAGAAGCTTTCTTT; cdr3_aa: CASSNDPGEAFF
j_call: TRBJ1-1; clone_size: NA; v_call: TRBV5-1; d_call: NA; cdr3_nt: TGCGCCAGCAGCCCTTTGGGGGGGGTCACTGAAGCTTTCTTT; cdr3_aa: CASSPLGGVTEAFF
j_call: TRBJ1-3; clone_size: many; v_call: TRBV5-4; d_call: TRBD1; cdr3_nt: TGTGCCAGCAGCTTGGGCGGTGGACAGGGGTTTTCTGGAAACACCATATATTTT; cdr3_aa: CASSLGGGQGFSGNTIYF
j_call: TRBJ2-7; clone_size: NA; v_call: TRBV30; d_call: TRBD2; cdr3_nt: TGTGCCTTCAACGCGGGGGGGCCAGGCGAGCAGTACTTC; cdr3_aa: CAFNAGGPGEQYF
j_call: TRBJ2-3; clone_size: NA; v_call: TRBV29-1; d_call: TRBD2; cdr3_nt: TGCAGCGTCGTACTAGCGGGAGATAGCACAGATACGCAGTATTTT; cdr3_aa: CSVVLAGDSTDTQYF
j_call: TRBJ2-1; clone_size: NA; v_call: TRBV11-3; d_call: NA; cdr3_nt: TGTGCCAGCAGCTTAGATAGTAGACCAGGGTCCCTAAGCTCCTACAATGAGCAGTTCTTC; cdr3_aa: CASSLDSRPGSLSSYNEQFF